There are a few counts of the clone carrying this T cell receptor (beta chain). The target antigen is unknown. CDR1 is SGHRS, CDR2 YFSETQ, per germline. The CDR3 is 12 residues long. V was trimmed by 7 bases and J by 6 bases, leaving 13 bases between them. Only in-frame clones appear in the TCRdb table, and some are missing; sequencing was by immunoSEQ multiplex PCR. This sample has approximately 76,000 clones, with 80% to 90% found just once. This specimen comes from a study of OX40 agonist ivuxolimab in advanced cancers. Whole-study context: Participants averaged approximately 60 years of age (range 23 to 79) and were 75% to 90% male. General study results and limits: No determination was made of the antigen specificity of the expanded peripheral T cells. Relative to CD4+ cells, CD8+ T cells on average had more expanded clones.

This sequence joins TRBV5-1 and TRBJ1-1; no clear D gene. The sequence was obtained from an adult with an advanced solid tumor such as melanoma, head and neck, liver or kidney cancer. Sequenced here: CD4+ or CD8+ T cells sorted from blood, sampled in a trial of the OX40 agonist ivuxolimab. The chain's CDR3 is CASGRESPEAFF. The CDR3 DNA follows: TGCGCCAGCGGGAGGGAGTCACCTGAAGCTTTCTTT.